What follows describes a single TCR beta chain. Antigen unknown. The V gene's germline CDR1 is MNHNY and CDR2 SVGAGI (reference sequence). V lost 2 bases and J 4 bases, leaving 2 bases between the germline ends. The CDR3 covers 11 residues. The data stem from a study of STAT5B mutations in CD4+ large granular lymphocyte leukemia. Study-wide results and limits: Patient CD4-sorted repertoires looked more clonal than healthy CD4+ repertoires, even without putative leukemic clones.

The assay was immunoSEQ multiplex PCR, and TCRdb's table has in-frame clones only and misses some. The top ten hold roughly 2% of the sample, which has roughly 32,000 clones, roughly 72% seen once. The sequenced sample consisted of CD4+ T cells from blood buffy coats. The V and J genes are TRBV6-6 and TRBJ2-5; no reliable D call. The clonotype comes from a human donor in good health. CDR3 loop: CASSYPETQYF. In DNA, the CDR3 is TGTGCCAGCAGTTACCCAGAGACCCAGTACTTC.